One sample yielded the 23 T cell receptor beta chains listed below, sequenced in a study of long-term antiretroviral therapy in people with HIV. Survey-level resolution applied to immunoSEQ assay v3.0. Here immunoSEQ multiplex PCR was the method, and the copy in TCRdb shows in-frame clones only, minus some. Of approximately 31,000 clones detected, more than 60% appear once; the ten largest clones hold under 8.5%. The sample was unsorted PBMCs, taken 3.1 years after starting antiretroviral therapy. These receptors were collected from a woman aged 50 to 60 with HIV.

V is TRBV6-4 and J is TRBJ1-6; TRBD1 is a possible D gene (5 bases). The V gene lost 3 bases and the J gene lost 6 bases, with 9 bases spanning the gap. This CDR3 spans 14 amino acids. In germline, CDR1 is MRHNA, CDR2 SNTAGT. CDR3 in DNA: TGTGCCAGCAGTGAGGGGGGTCCTAATTCACCCCTCCACTTT. Translation gives CASSEGGPNSPLHF.

This clone was picked up a small number of times. The chain is built from TRBV30 and TRBJ2-7, with a possible D match to TRBD2 (5 bases). CDR3 length equals 12 residues. The ends were cut back, 2 bases at V and 5 bases at J, with 10 bases in the middle. Per germline, CDR1 GTSNPN and CDR2 SVGIG (reference sequence). The CDR3 bases are TGTGCCTGGAGTCGGGATTGGAACGAGCAGTACGTC. Amino acids: CAWSRDWNEQYV.

This chain connects TRBV28 to TRBJ1-6, with TRBD1 as a possible D gene (5 bases). V gave up 4 bases and J gave up 4 bases, with 8 bases separating them. The CDR3 runs 14 residues. Germline CDR1 and CDR2: MDHEN and SYDVKM. This CDR3 reads CASSSGTYNSPLHF. DNA for the CDR3: TGTGCCAGCAGTTCCGGGACGTATAATTCACCCCTCCACTTT.

V gene TRBV6-1 combines with J gene TRBJ1-4, with D tentatively TRBD1 (5 bases). The CDR3 length is 17 residues. Germline V gene data show CDR1 as MNHNS and CDR2 as SASEGT. V lost 0 bases, J lost 11 bases, and 22 bases lay in between. The CDR3 is CASSEAGWGSMPSKLFF. In DNA, the CDR3 is TGTGCCAGCAGTGAAGCCGGCTGGGGCAGCATGCCCAGTAAACTGTTTTTT.

The chain has TRBV27 and TRBJ2-3, with TRBD2 identical over 9 bases. This CDR3 is built from 16 residues. V trimming: 1 base; J trimming: 1 base; junction bases outside the gene matches: 3. The germline gives CDR1 MNHEY, CDR2 SMNVEV (reference sequence). This chain's CDR3 is CASSLLASGGTDTQYF. CDR3 bases: TGTGCCAGCAGTTTATTGGCTAGCGGGGGCACAGATACGCAGTATTTT.

The J gene is TRBJ2-1, the V gene TRBV27, with a tentative D call TRBD2 (6 bases). The CDR3 totals 13 residues. Germline V lookup: CDR1 MNHEY, CDR2 SMNVEV (reference sequence). Trimming stripped 4 bases from V and 9 bases from J, with 13 bases between. CDR3 sequence reads: CASSSFISGEQFF. For the CDR3, the DNA is TGTGCCAGCAGTTCCTTTATTAGCGGTGAGCAGTTCTTC.

The CDR3 protein is CATSRGGARTEAFF. CDR3 in DNA: TGTGCCACCAGCAGGGGAGGGGCCCGCACTGAAGCTTTCTTT. The J gene is TRBJ1-1, the V gene TRBV15; the D gene is possibly TRBD1 (5 bases). Trimming left V 3 bases short and J 4 bases short, with 12 bases between. The V gene's germline CDR1 is LNHNV and CDR2 YYDKDF (reference sequence). This CDR3 spans 14 amino acids.

The V and J genes are TRBV5-1 and TRBJ2-5; 11 bases match TRBD1. This CDR3 region has 15 residues. With V trimmed by 5 bases and J by 3 bases, 6 bases remained unmatched. Germline CDR1 SGHRS, CDR2 YFSETQ. DNA of the CDR3: TGCGCCAGCAGTCCCGGACAGGGGGCGAAAGAGACCCAGTACTTC. It translates to CASSPGQGAKETQYF.

This clone was seen a few times. This chain joins TRBV7-9 and TRBJ2-5; D is unresolved. Deletions cut 8 bases from V and 5 bases from J, with 9 bases between. CDR1 and CDR2 from the germline V gene are SEHNR and FQNEAQ (reference sequence). This CDR3 region has 11 residues. The CDR3 DNA is TGTGCCAGCGGCCTTGAGGAGACCCAGTACTTC. Its protein is CASGLEETQYF.

About this clone itself: The DNA is left out, because the CDR3 cannot be placed on it with certainty; the CDR3 is given as TCRdb lists it. The chain uses TRBV5-3 and TRBJ2-3; TRBD2, the table's D call, lacks a check against the DNA. TRBV5-3 is noted as an ORF with a role that remains uncertain. The CDR3 length is 22 residues, termini included. The CDR3 loop is CARSCGWGGSILAQAPGRTQYF.

This clone was observed a handful of times. The chain links TRBV6-1 to TRBJ2-7; a possible D gene is TRBD1 (5 bases). Trimming left V 5 bases short and J 3 bases short, with 17 bases between. Germline CDR1 MNHNS, CDR2 SASEGT. This CDR3 comprises 15 residues. In DNA form, the CDR3 reads TGTGCCAGCAGTCCTGGACCCAGGGCCCTCTACGAGCAGTACGTC. This translates into CASSPGPRALYEQYV.

The chain uses TRBV29-1 and TRBJ2-3, with D perhaps assigned TRBD1 or TRBD2 (5 bases each). Between the trimmed V and J ends, which lost 8 bases and 8 bases, there was a span of 23 bases. Looked up from germline, CDR1 is SQVTM and CDR2 is ANQGSEA. The CDR3 sequence is 14 residues long. CDR3 residues: CSTGPLLTMGTQYF. CDR3 sequence (DNA): TGCAGCACGGGACCCCTGCTTACCATGGGTACGCAGTATTTT.

This chain joins TRBV2 and TRBJ2-2; D possibly matches TRBD1 or TRBD2 (5 bases each). The V end was cut by 8 bases, the J end by 6 bases, with 10 bases between. Germline V gene lookup returns CDR1 SNHLY and CDR2 FYNNEI. This CDR3 region has 12 residues. In DNA form, the CDR3 reads TGTGCCAGCCGGGACCAATCCGGGGAGCTGTTTTTT. Translating gives CASRDQSGELFF. Full variable domain (missing parts from reference TRBV2 and TRBJ2-2): EPEVTQTPSHQVTQMGQEVILRCVPISNHLYFYWYRQILGQKVEFLVSFYNNEISEKSEIFDDQFSVERPDGSNFTLKIRSTKLEDSAMYFCASRDQSGELFFGEGSRLTVL.

The chain joins TRBV4-1 to TRBJ1-1; D remains unclear. V shed 4 bases and J shed 1 base, with 4 bases lying between them. CDR3 length equals 12 residues. Germline V lookup: CDR1 MGHRA, CDR2 YSYEKL. DNA of the CDR3: TGCGCCAGCAGCCCAGGGAACACTGAAGCTTTCTTT. Protein product: CASSPGNTEAFF.

The CDR3 DNA follows: TGTGCCAGCAGCTTAGTTGGCGGGCCCTACTATGGCTACACCTTC. It codes for CASSLVGGPYYGYTF. The chain joins TRBV7-8 to TRBJ1-2, with D unclear. The CDR3 sequence is 15 residues long. V was pared by 1 base and J by 3 bases, with 12 bases between. Looked up from germline, CDR1 is SGHVS and CDR2 is FQNEAQ.

This rearrangement joins TRBV6-5 to TRBJ2-5; D possibly corresponds to TRBD2 (5 bases). Trimming cost V 6 bases and J 4 bases, with 9 bases left between them. Germline-derived CDR1 and CDR2 are MNHEY and SVGAGI. The CDR3 contains 12 residues. As DNA, the CDR3 is TGTGCCAGCAGCGTCGAGGGAGAGACCCAGTACTTC. The encoded protein is CASSVEGETQYF.

This clone was detected a few times. V and J are TRBV5-1 and TRBJ1-1; D remains ambiguous. The CDR3 covers 12 residues. From germline, CDR1 is SGHRS and CDR2 YFSETQ. V lost 0 bases and J 3 bases, leaving 3 bases between the germline ends. The CDR3 region is CASSLGDTEAFF. CDR3 nucleotides: TGCGCCAGCAGCTTGGGGGACACTGAAGCTTTCTTT.

This chain connects TRBV11-2 to TRBJ1-6; a possible D gene is TRBD1 (5 bases). Trimming removed 4 bases at V and 6 bases at J, with 16 bases between. The CDR3 is made up of 16 amino acids. Germline values: CDR1 SGHAT, CDR2 FQNNGV. The CDR3 bases are TGTGCCAGCAGCTCCACCCGGGACGGAGCTAATTCACCCCTCCACTTT. As protein: CASSSTRDGANSPLHF.

CDR3 bases: TGCGCCAGCAGCTTCGGACAGGGCTATAATTCACCCCTCCACTTT. Encoded protein: CASSFGQGYNSPLHF. The chain links TRBV5-1 to TRBJ1-6, with 8 bases lining up with TRBD1. The length of the CDR3 is 15 residues. J gave up 3 bases and V 2 bases, and 1 base lay outside the gene matches. Germline V gene lookup returns CDR1 SGHRS and CDR2 YFSETQ.

The chain joins TRBV7-7 to TRBJ2-5, with D possibly being TRBD1 or TRBD2 (5 bases each). Trimming removed 2 bases from V and 4 bases from J, with 11 bases in between. From germline, CDR1 is SSHAT and CDR2 FNYEAQ (reference sequence). This CDR3 spans 14 amino acids. The DNA of the CDR3 is TGTGCCAGCAGCTTATTCGGGGCGGGAGAGACCCAGTACTTC. This translates into CASSLFGAGETQYF. The full variable domain, rest sourced from reference TRBV7-7 and TRBJ2-5, is GAGVSQSPRYKVTKRGQDVTLRCDPISSHATLYWYQQALGQGPEFLTYFNYEAQPDKSGLPSDRFSAERPEGSISTLTIQRTEQRDSAMYRCASSLFGAGETQYFGPGTRLLVL.

The chain combines TRBV12-5 with TRBJ1-5; D is uncertain. Germline CDR1 reads LGHNT; CDR2 reads FRNRAP. CDR3 length: 14 amino acids. The ends were cut back, 7 bases at V and 8 bases at J, with 18 bases in the middle. This CDR3 reads CASAVRPSLEPQHF. Here the CDR3 DNA reads TGTGCTAGTGCCGTAAGACCTAGTCTTGAGCCCCAGCATTTT. The full variable domain, with the rest looked up from reference TRBV12-5 and TRBJ1-5, is DARVTQTPRHKVTEMGQEVTMRCQPILGHNTVFWYRQTMMQGLELLAYFRNRAPLDDSGMPKDRFSAEMPDATLATLKIQPSEPRDSAVYFCASAVRPSLEPQHFGDGTRLSIL.

This chain connects TRBV7-2 to TRBJ1-1, with D possibly matching TRBD1 (5 bases). The CDR3 contains 13 residues. The germline gives CDR1 SGHTA, CDR2 FQGNSA. Trimming shortened V by 2 bases and J by 1 base, and 5 bases separated the two germline ends. The CDR3 is CASSLQGNTEAFF. In DNA form, the CDR3 reads TGTGCCAGCAGCTTACAGGGGAACACTGAAGCTTTCTTT.

V and J are TRBV28 and TRBJ2-3, with no clear D. This CDR3 has 16 amino acids. V lost 3 bases and J lost 2, with 15 bases in between. Per germline, CDR1 MDHEN and CDR2 SYDVKM. CDR3 protein: CASSFGLQPVTDTQYF. The CDR3 DNA reads TGTGCCAGCAGTTTTGGGTTACAACCCGTCACAGATACGCAGTATTTT.